This TCR beta chain was observed in a study of T cell responses to AZD1222 COVID-19 vaccine. The method was immunoSEQ multiplex PCR; TCRdb's version includes in-frame clones alone and lacks a portion of them. Of 150,000 or so clones listed, around nine tenths are singletons. The study's findings and limits: Recipients of AZD1222 seropositive at baseline numbered only 6 or 7. Clonal diversity was possibly underestimated, and the donors were mostly white British, with more females.

About this clone: The antigen remains unidentified.

CDR1 and CDR2 from the germline V gene are SGHTS and YDEGEE. The CDR3 covers 15 residues. J lost 7 bases, V lost 4 bases, and 8 bases had no gene match. The sequencing used peripheral blood, collected on day 0 of AZD1222 vaccination. The chain couples TRBV5-8 to TRBJ1-5; 10 bases line up with TRBD1. This sequence originates from an adult in good health. The CDR3 reads CASSNRDRGDQPQHF. DNA for the CDR3: TGTGCCAGCAGCAACCGGGACAGGGGAGACCAGCCCCAGCATTTT.